Listed below are T cell receptor beta chains from one sample, sequenced in a study of TIL therapy for anti-PD-1-resistant metastatic lung cancer. Profiling relied on immunoSEQ multiplex PCR, and the TCRdb table lists in-frame clones only, not all of them. The sample contains about 36,000 clones, less than 85% of which appear only once. Sequenced here: blood, sampled at baseline. The origin of the receptors is a person aged 25 to 85 with non-small cell lung cancer. The conserved cysteine and the conserved F or W are not part of the CDR3 here. Each record gives: V gene, CDR3 length, CDR3 protein.

V: TRBV5-5
length: 10
CDR3: ASSSVNTEAF

V: TRBV19
length: 15
CDR3: ASSRNRDSTQNEKLF

V: TRBV10-3
length: 16
CDR3: AISESPSRAGLNSPLH

V: TRBV10-3
length: 11
CDR3: AISEQLADTQY

V: TRBV5-1
length: 12
CDR3: ASSLGDRNYGYT

V: TRBV19
length: 14
CDR3: ASTRLGTSGYNEQF

V: TRBV7-9
length: 12
CDR3: ASTPGTGGEKLF

V: TRBV7-2
length: 14
CDR3: ASSFRQGANTGELF

V: TRBV5-4
length: 12
CDR3: ASSLGLNNEKLF

V: TRBV30
length: 13
CDR3: AWSMNSNSGNTIY

V: TRBV19
length: 11
CDR3: ATSSGRGNEQF

V: TRBV13
length: 18
CDR3: ASSLEGGGLAGGPVYEQY

V: TRBV5-1
length: 9
CDR3: ASSLADTQY

V: TRBV28
length: 11
CDR3: ASEQGANYGYT

V: TRBV21-1
length: 14
CDR3: ASSTRRDRVYNEQF

V: TRBV5-5
length: 14
CDR3: ASSLGVGTTNEKLF